Listed below are T cell receptor beta chains from one sample, sequenced in a study of graft-versus-host responses after intestinal transplantation. The repertoire was sequenced with immunoSEQ multiplex PCR; TCRdb's copy has only in-frame clones and lacks some. Among about 94,000 clones listed, roughly nine tenths were seen once. For these TCRs, the target antigens are not known. Sequenced here: unstimulated CD8+ T cells sorted from spleen or lymph node cells, sampled before intestinal transplant. These receptors all come from a human donor who received an intestinal transplant. Both conserved end residues are part of each CDR3. A D gene is named only where the DNA matches it firmly. Size is omitted from some rows. Given values are once, few, many or a class for expanded clones.

J gene,V gene,clone size,D gene,CDR3 DNA,CDR3 protein
TRBJ1-2,TRBV5-4,NA,NA,TGTGCCAGCAGCTTGAGACAGAGGCCTAACTATGGCTACACCTTC,CASSLRQRPNYGYTF
TRBJ2-1,TRBV28,NA,TRBD2,TGTGCCAGCAGGCCAACGGGGACTAGCTCTCTCGATGAGCAGTTCTTC,CASRPTGTSSLDEQFF
TRBJ1-2,TRBV30,NA,NA,TGTGCCTGGAGGAGGGTGGCCTATGGCTACACCTTC,CAWRRVAYGYTF
TRBJ2-1,TRBV30,NA,NA,TGTGCCTGGACCCCTAGGAATGAGCAGTTCTTC,CAWTPRNEQFF
TRBJ1-1,TRBV6-6,NA,NA,TGTGCCAGCAGTTACGCGGGGCCGGGAGGCACTGAAGCTTTCTTT,CASSYAGPGGTEAFF
TRBJ2-1,TRBV19,NA,TRBD1,TGTGCCAGCCGGGACAGGGGGCGGAATGAGCAGTTCTTC,CASRDRGRNEQFF
TRBJ1-1,TRBV13,NA,NA,TGTGCCAGCAGCCTACTATCGAACACTGAAGCTTTCTTT,CASSLLSNTEAFF
TRBJ2-7,TRBV7-6,NA,NA,TGTGCCAGCAGCTTAGCTCCGGACATGGTGGTAGAGCAGTACTTC,CASSLAPDMVVEQYF
TRBJ1-1,TRBV27,NA,TRBD1,TGTGCCAGCAGTAAGACAGGGGCCACTGAAGCTTTCTTT,CASSKTGATEAFF
TRBJ2-7,TRBV19,NA,TRBD2,TGTGCCAGTAGTATAGGGACTAGCTTCTACGAGCAGTACTTC,CASSIGTSFYEQYF
TRBJ2-1,TRBV4-1,NA,TRBD2,TGCGCCAGCAGCTCAAGGGCGGCGGGAGGACGGATCGATGAGCAGTTCTTC,CASSSRAAGGRIDEQFF
TRBJ1-1,TRBV30,few,NA,TGTGCCTGGGTCCCCGAACCGGGGATCAATGAAGCTTTCTTT,CAWVPEPGINEAFF
TRBJ2-3,TRBV2,NA,NA,TGTGCCAGTTATAGCGGCCCTAGCACAGATACGCAGTATTTT,CASYSGPSTDTQYF
TRBJ2-1,TRBV4-1,NA,NA,TGCGCCAGCAGCCAAGTAGGGGGTAACAATGAGCAGTTCTTC,CASSQVGGNNEQFF
TRBJ1-1,TRBV28,NA,TRBD1,TGTGCCAGCACCCTAGGGAGACAGGGGGCACTCGGGGACACTGAAGCTTTCTTT,CASTLGRQGALGDTEAFF
TRBJ2-7,TRBV9,once,NA,TGTGCCAGCAGCGTAGACACGACCTACGAGCAGTACTTC,CASSVDTTYEQYF
TRBJ2-1,TRBV9,NA,TRBD1,TGTGCCAGCAGCCCCCCGGGACAGGTCTCCTACAATGAGCAGTTCTTC,CASSPPGQVSYNEQFF
TRBJ1-3,TRBV6-1,NA,NA,TGTGCCAGCAGTGAGACAGTTTGGGATGGAAACACCATATATTTT,CASSETVWDGNTIYF
TRBJ2-1,TRBV18,NA,NA,TGTGCCAGCTCACCAAGCGATGAGCAGTTCTTC,CASSPSDEQFF
TRBJ2-7,TRBV5-4,NA,TRBD2,TGTGCCAGCAGCTGGGGGAGCGGGAGTGGCTACGAGCAGTACTTC,CASSWGSGSGYEQYF
TRBJ1-1,TRBV6-1,NA,NA,TGTGCCAGCAGTGCCTACAACACTGAAGCTTTCTTT,CASSAYNTEAFF
TRBJ1-3,TRBV6-5,NA,TRBD1,TGTGCCAGCAGCCAGGACAGGGGTGGAAACACCATATATTTT,CASSQDRGGNTIYF
TRBJ2-2,TRBV2,NA,NA,TGTGCCAGCAGCGATACAGGGTTGAGCGGGGAGCTGTTTTTT,CASSDTGLSGELFF
TRBJ2-3,TRBV15,NA,TRBD1,TGTGCCACCAGCAGAGATCAGGGGGCCCTCCCGGCAGATACGCAGTATTTT,CATSRDQGALPADTQYF
TRBJ1-1,TRBV4-3,once,NA,TGCGCCAGCAGCCAAGTCCCGGGTCCCCAAGCTTTCTTT,CASSQVPGPQAFF
TRBJ2-1,TRBV7-9,NA,TRBD2,TGTGCCAGCAGCTCGCTAGCGGGAGTAGGGAATGAGCAGTTCTTC,CASSSLAGVGNEQFF
TRBJ2-1,TRBV9,NA,TRBD1,TGTGCCAGCAGCGTAGTGGACAGGGACAATGAGCAGTTCTTC,CASSVVDRDNEQFF
TRBJ1-1,TRBV7-9,few,TRBD1,TGTGCCAGCAGCTTAGCGGACAGGACTGAAGCTTTCTTT,CASSLADRTEAFF
TRBJ2-2,TRBV4-1,NA,TRBD2,TGCGCCAGCAGCCGCAGAGCGGGACTGGCCGGGGAGCTGTTTTTT,CASSRRAGLAGELFF
TRBJ1-5,TRBV6-4,NA,TRBD1,TGTGCCAGCAGAGTTTCCCGGGACAGGGATAGCAATCAGCCCCAGCATTTT,CASRVSRDRDSNQPQHF
TRBJ2-2,TRBV28,NA,TRBD2,TGTGCCAGCAGTTCCCTAGCGGGAGGGCCGATTGGGGAGCTGTTTTTT,CASSSLAGGPIGELFF
TRBJ2-2,TRBV7-8,NA,NA,TGTGCCAGCAGCTTACTTGGAGACGGGGAGCTGTTTTTT,CASSLLGDGELFF
TRBJ2-1,TRBV25-1,NA,NA,TGTGCCAGCACGGAGGGGGCATATGAGCAGTTCTTC,CASTEGAYEQFF
TRBJ2-5,TRBV5-1,NA,NA,TGCGCCAGCAGCCCGTGGCCTCAAGAGACCCAGTACTTC,CASSPWPQETQYF
TRBJ1-3,TRBV4-3,NA,TRBD1,TGCGCCAGCAGCCCCGGGACAGGGGATGGAAACACCATATATTTT,CASSPGTGDGNTIYF
TRBJ2-3,TRBV13,NA,TRBD1,TGTGCCAGCAGCTTCAGGGGGCTGTCAGATACGCAGTATTTT,CASSFRGLSDTQYF
TRBJ2-1,TRBV27,once,TRBD2,TGTGCCAGCGGGGGGGGGATTTTGGATGAGCAGTTCTTC,CASGGGILDEQFF
TRBJ2-7,TRBV14,NA,NA,TGTGCCAGCAGCAAAGGAACCTCTCGACTGGAAGAGCAGTACTTC,CASSKGTSRLEEQYF
TRBJ2-3,TRBV27,few,NA,TGTGCCAGCAGTTTAATCGGGGCGGCGGGATTAACAGATACGCAGTATTTT,CASSLIGAAGLTDTQYF
TRBJ1-2,TRBV27,NA,NA,TGTGCCAGCAGTAACTCCTGGACGGGGGGACTCTATGGCTACACCTTC,CASSNSWTGGLYGYTF
TRBJ1-2,TRBV30,NA,NA,TGTGCCTGGAGTGTGGACTCGAGTGGCTATGGCTACACCTTC,CAWSVDSSGYGYTF
TRBJ2-3,TRBV9,many,TRBD2,TGTGCCAGCAGCGTAGAGGCTAGCGGGGGGGCCGTCACAGATACGCAGTATTTT,CASSVEASGGAVTDTQYF
TRBJ1-5,TRBV30,NA,NA,TGTGCCTGGAGTGGGGACTCCCTAGGACAGCCCCAGCATTTT,CAWSGDSLGQPQHF
TRBJ2-3,TRBV10-3,NA,TRBD2,TGTGCCATCAGTGAGGCCGGGACTAGCGGGGGTACAGGCACAGATACGCAGTATTTT,CAISEAGTSGGTGTDTQYF
TRBJ2-1,TRBV19,NA,TRBD2,TGTGCCACCTCGGGGGCTAGCGGGAGTTACAATGAGCAGTTCTTC,CATSGASGSYNEQFF
TRBJ2-7,TRBV10-3,NA,NA,TGTGCCATCAGTGAGTCAGGCAGCCCAGGGACTTACGAGCAGTACTTC,CAISESGSPGTYEQYF
TRBJ2-2,TRBV11-2,NA,TRBD2,TGTGCCAGCAGCCCTTTCACTAGCGGGGGGTTATCCGGGGAGCTGTTTTTT,CASSPFTSGGLSGELFF
TRBJ2-1,TRBV4-1,NA,TRBD2,TGCGCCAGCAGCCTCAGGAGTCGGACTAGCGGGATGAGCTCCTACAATGAGCAGTTCTTC,CASSLRSRTSGMSSYNEQFF
TRBJ1-1,TRBV10-2,NA,TRBD1,TGCGCCAGCAGGGATCAGGGGGCTGTCGCTGAAGCTTTCTTT,CASRDQGAVAEAFF